Listed here is a single TCR beta chain. Its antigen is still unknown. This CDR3 contains 13 residues. CDR1 is MNHEY, CDR2 SMNVEV, per germline (reference sequence). V was shortened by 3 bases and J by 7 bases, with 13 bases between the two germline ends. These data are taken from a study of cytomegalovirus exposure and HLA in healthy donors. Study conclusions and caveats: Cytomegalovirus-associated status was assigned to around 160 TCR beta chains. Subsequent analysis of the roughly 120 validation repertoires found a tendency for first-cohort TCR clusters to co-occur. Cytomegalovirus status was reportedly diagnosed by the classifier with high specificity and sensitivity. Rarity characterized most TCR sequences, yet some public TCRs appeared in many donors.

Profiling relied on immunoSEQ multiplex PCR, and the TCRdb table lists in-frame clones only, not all of them. The sample lists about 170,000 clones, around nine tenths occurring once. Input material: PBMCs. The sequence came from a man younger than 35 in good health and CMV-seropositive. The genes are TRBV27 and TRBJ2-7; D unclear. The CDR3 DNA follows: TGTGCCAGCAGTTTTAGTCCCCGGCGGGAGCAGTACTTC. It is translated as CASSFSPRREQYF.